This T cell receptor beta chain was sequenced in a study of blood T cell repertoires in COVID-19. Across the study: The samples span acute and convalescent COVID-19 from the United States, Italy and Spain. T cells, B-cell-depleted T cells, or PBMCs supplied cDNA or gDNA.

The study assigned cohorts using participant-reported clinical history. TCRdb's copy holds only in-frame clones and misses some; the assay was immunoSEQ multiplex PCR. Of about 430,000 clones detected, about 88% appear once; the ten largest clones hold 1.4% to 1.5%. On this clone itself: Other nucleotide sequences in the sample specify the same CDR3.

The receptor was isolated from a woman younger than 30 who had been exposed to COVID-19. The source material was PBMCs or T cells enriched from blood (not recorded which).

The CDR3 nucleotides are TGTGCCAGCAGTGAAGGAGGGTCTGGGGCCAACGTCCTGACTTTC. As protein: CASSEGGSGANVLTF. This chain joins TRBV6-1 and TRBJ2-6; the D gene is possibly TRBD2 (5 bases). Germline CDR1 reads MNHNS; CDR2 reads SASEGT. The CDR3 spans 15 residues. Trimming removed 1 base from V and 1 base from J, with 5 bases in between.